The next 31 T cell receptor beta chains were all read from a single sample in a study of T cell changes during pregnancy in multiple sclerosis. TCRdb keeps only in-frame clones here, not all; method: immunoSEQ multiplex PCR. The table has 50,000 or so clones, 80% to 95% seen once; the top ten hold 0.2% to 0.3%. Sequencing used CD4+ T cells from peripheral blood mononuclear cells, obtained in the second trimester of pregnancy. Every receptor here comes from a female donor with multiple sclerosis, enrolled in a pregnancy study.

The chain links TRBV10-3 to TRBJ2-7, with 11 nucleotides matching TRBD1. CDR3 length equals 15 residues. J lost 2 bases, V lost 2 bases, and 2 bases had no gene match. Germline CDR1 reads ENHRY; CDR2 reads SYGVKD. The CDR3 reads CAISEKDRGPYEQYF. The CDR3 DNA sequence: TGTGCCATCAGTGAGAAGGACAGGGGGCCCTACGAGCAGTACTTC.

The rearrangement links TRBV2 to TRBJ2-1; no definite D call. Germline V gene data show CDR1 as SNHLY and CDR2 as FYNNEI. V dropped 3 bases and J dropped 7 bases, with 16 bases sitting between them. This CDR3 region has 15 residues. This chain's CDR3 is CASSDRSLSTNEQFF. CDR3 sequence (DNA): TGTGCCAGCAGTGATCGGTCCTTAAGCACGAATGAGCAGTTCTTC.

V is TRBV27 and J is TRBJ2-1, with TRBD1 as a possible D gene (6 bases). The CDR3 has 14 residues. The ends were cut back, 6 bases at V and 4 bases at J, with 13 bases in the middle. Germline V gives CDR1 MNHEY, CDR2 SMNVEV (reference sequence). The CDR3 sequence: CASSRIGGYNEQFF. In DNA, the CDR3 is TGTGCCAGCAGCCGGATAGGGGGTTACAATGAGCAGTTCTTC.

The CDR3 nucleotides are TGCAGCGTTGATAGGGGGACAGGGACGAACACCGGGGAGCTGTTTTTT. It specifies CSVDRGTGTNTGELFF. J is TRBJ2-2 and V is TRBV29-1; 9 bases agree with TRBD1. After removal of 3 bases from V and 0 bases from J, the junction contained 5 bases not matched to a gene. This CDR3 region has 16 residues. The germline V gene encodes CDR1 SQVTM and CDR2 ANQGSEA.

This chain links TRBV14 with TRBJ2-2; tentatively, D is TRBD1 (6 bases). Germline CDR1 reads SGHDN; CDR2 reads FVKESK. CDR3 length: 14 amino acids. V lost 3 bases to trimming and J lost 4 bases, with 9 bases between them. CDR3 coding DNA: TGTGCCAGCAGCCATGGCAGGGGCACCGGGGAGCTGTTTTTT. This codes for CASSHGRGTGELFF.

For the CDR3, the DNA is TGTGCCAGCAGCCAGGACAGGGGGCTTAGCAATCAGCCCCAGCATTTT. Translated, it gives CASSQDRGLSNQPQHF. The J gene is TRBJ1-5, the V gene TRBV2, with TRBD1 matching 11 bases. Germline V gives CDR1 SNHLY, CDR2 FYNNEI. Germline trimming cut 6 bases from V and 0 bases from J; bases unmatched to any gene: 4. This CDR3 is 16 amino acids long.

The rearrangement uses TRBV9 and TRBJ1-1; possible D gene TRBD1, 5 bases. CDR3 length equals 16 residues. Trimming cost V 0 bases and J 5 bases, with 17 bases left between them. Germline V gives CDR1 SGDLS, CDR2 YYNGEE. The CDR3 reads CASSVGGGLVSTEAFF. In DNA, the CDR3 is TGTGCCAGCAGCGTAGGGGGGGGGTTGGTTAGTACTGAAGCTTTCTTT.

The V call is TRBV19, the J call TRBJ1-2, with 8 nucleotides matching TRBD1. The junction had 8 bases not matched to a gene; V was cut back by 4 bases and J by 4 bases. The CDR3 runs to 15 residues. Germline V gives CDR1 LNHDA, CDR2 SQIVND (reference sequence). This CDR3 is CASSNQGAGVYGYTF. CDR3 nucleotide sequence: TGTGCCAGTAGTAATCAGGGGGCGGGCGTCTATGGCTACACCTTC.

The chain couples TRBV12-5 to TRBJ1-2, with 8 bases identical to TRBD1. Germline V gene data show CDR1 as LGHNT and CDR2 as FRNRAP. Losses at the gene ends were 2 bases for V and 7 bases for J; bases not matched to a gene: 15. The CDR3 has 17 amino acids. CDR3 in DNA: TGTGCTAGTGGTTTGCCAGAGACAGGGGCGTTTGGGGGTGGCTACACCTTC. It specifies CASGLPETGAFGGGYTF. Complete variable domain (other parts from reference TRBV12-5 and TRBJ1-2): DARVTQTPRHKVTEMGQEVTMRCQPILGHNTVFWYRQTMMQGLELLAYFRNRAPLDDSGMPKDRFSAEMPDATLATLKIQPSEPRDSAVYFCASGLPETGAFGGGYTFGSGTRLTVV.

This chain links TRBV5-1 with TRBJ2-7; D not certain. The germline gives CDR1 SGHRS, CDR2 YFSETQ. Trimming left V 1 base short and J 4 bases short, with 9 bases between. The CDR3 extends over 13 amino acids. The CDR3 sequence: CASSLPHSYEQYF. The CDR3 region has the DNA TGCGCCAGCAGCTTGCCCCACAGTTACGAGCAGTACTTC.

This chain connects TRBV21-1 to TRBJ1-2; the table's D call TRBD1 went unverified against the DNA. TRBV21-1 is described as a pseudogene. The CDR3 sequence is 13 residues long. The CDR3 loop reads CASRSREWNGYTF. The CDR3 region has the DNA TGTGCCAGCAGGTCCAGGGAATGGAATGGCTACACCTTC.

The V gene is TRBV11-2, the J gene TRBJ2-7; possible D gene TRBD2, 7 bases. Germline V gives CDR1 SGHAT, CDR2 FQNNGV. The V end lost 2 bases, the J end lost 4 bases, and 12 bases lay between the germline ends. The CDR3 length is 14 residues. CDR3 residues: CASSLLRGPYEQYF. DNA of the CDR3: TGTGCCAGCAGCTTATTGCGGGGGCCGTACGAGCAGTACTTC.

The chain uses TRBV6-6 and TRBJ2-4; 13 bases are a match to TRBD2. Losses at the gene ends were 5 bases for V and 3 bases for J; bases not matched to a gene: 4. The CDR3 runs to 16 residues. CDR1 and CDR2 (germline): MNHNY, SVGAGI (reference sequence). CDR3 nucleotides: TGTGCCAGCAGTGCCACTAGCGGGGGGGGCAAAAACATTCAGTACTTC. Protein sequence: CASSATSGGGKNIQYF.

The V gene is TRBV5-1, the J gene TRBJ1-1; no clear D gene. V shed 0 bases and J shed 6 bases, with 15 bases lying between them. The germline gives CDR1 SGHRS, CDR2 YFSETQ. The CDR3 contains 15 residues. This CDR3 is CASSLGARLWAEAFF. The DNA for the CDR3 is TGCGCCAGCAGCTTGGGGGCCAGGCTATGGGCTGAAGCTTTCTTT.

This chain connects TRBV5-5 to TRBJ1-1; D gene ambiguous. Germline CDR1 SGHKS, CDR2 YYEKEE (reference sequence). Trimming left V 0 bases short and J 7 bases short, with 13 bases between. The length of the CDR3 is 14 residues. The CDR3 is CASSLGSRGIEAFF. In DNA form, the CDR3 reads TGTGCCAGCAGCTTGGGCAGCCGGGGTATTGAAGCTTTCTTT.

The chain employs TRBV18 and TRBJ2-2; D is unclear. The germline gives CDR1 KGHSH, CDR2 LQKENI. Trimming shortened V by 0 bases and J by 1 base, and 3 bases separated the two germline ends. The CDR3 extends over 14 amino acids. CDR3 amino acids: CASSPPGNTGELFF. The CDR3 DNA sequence: TGTGCCAGCTCACCACCCGGGAACACCGGGGAGCTGTTTTTT.

The rearrangement uses TRBV27 and TRBJ2-7, with D unresolved. Germline assignment: CDR1 MNHEY and CDR2 SMNVEV (reference sequence). Trimming stripped 5 bases from V and 1 base from J, with 12 bases between. There are 14 residues in the CDR3. The CDR3 protein is CASSPGGGSYEQYF. CDR3 in DNA: TGTGCCAGCAGTCCTGGCGGCGGTTCCTACGAGCAGTACTTC.

V and J are TRBV11-1 and TRBJ2-1; the match to TRBD1 covers 10 bases. The CDR3 runs 16 residues. Trimming took 4 bases from V and 2 from J; bases not matched to a gene: 5. Per germline, CDR1 SGHAT and CDR2 FQDESV (reference sequence). CDR3 coding DNA: TGTGCCAGCAGCTCCCGACAGGGGGCGCCCTACAATGAGCAGTTCTTC. This encodes CASSSRQGAPYNEQFF.

The chain joins TRBV5-5 to TRBJ1-6; D unclear. The CDR3 spans 15 residues. CDR1 is SGHKS, CDR2 YYEKEE, per germline (reference sequence). Trimming shortened V by 2 bases and J by 4 bases, and 10 bases separated the two germline ends. The DNA of the CDR3 is TGTGCCAGCAGCTTTGTCCAAAATTATAATTCACCCCTCCACTTT. This sequence encodes CASSFVQNYNSPLHF.

The J gene is TRBJ1-3, the V gene TRBV11-2; TRBD1 might be the D (5 bases). Germline values: CDR1 SGHAT, CDR2 FQNNGV. V was cut by 5 bases and J by 0 bases, with 11 bases left in between. The CDR3 is 15 amino acids. CDR3 residues: CASSHGTASGNTIYF. The CDR3 DNA sequence: TGTGCCAGCAGCCACGGGACTGCCTCTGGAAACACCATATATTTT. The entire variable domain, with the rest obtained from reference TRBV11-2 and TRBJ1-3, is as follows: EAGVAQSPRYKIIEKRQSVAFWCNPISGHATLYWYQQILGQGPKLLIQFQNNGVVDDSQLPKDRFSAERLKGVDSTLKIQPAKLEDSAVYLCASSHGTASGNTIYFGEGSWLTVV.

V and J are TRBV5-1 and TRBJ2-7; 8 positions match TRBD1. Germline assignment: CDR1 SGHRS and CDR2 YFSETQ. CDR3 length equals 19 residues. Unmatched junction bases numbered 20, after V lost 4 bases and J lost 2 bases. The CDR3 coding sequence is TGCGCCAGCAGCCCGTCGCGGACAGGGCCAATCGGCCCACCCTACGAGCAGTACTTC. Its translation is CASSPSRTGPIGPPYEQYF.

This clone was observed a single time. This chain joins TRBV5-5 and TRBJ2-5, with 7 bases aligning to TRBD1. This CDR3 region has 14 residues. The junction had 9 bases not matched to a gene; V was cut back by 7 bases and J by 3 bases. Looked up from germline, CDR1 is SGHKS and CDR2 is YYEKEE (reference sequence). The CDR3 nucleotides read TGTGCCAGCGGCCTCGGGACAGCCAAAGAGACCCAGTACTTC. Its translation is CASGLGTAKETQYF.

J is TRBJ1-4 and V is TRBV6-5, with 7 bases aligning to TRBD1. The CDR3 contains 15 residues. Germline trimming cut 5 bases from V and 8 bases from J; bases unmatched to any gene: 11. The germline gives CDR1 MNHEY, CDR2 SVGAGI. CDR3 in amino acids: CASSPWTGGREKLFF. In nucleotides, the CDR3 is TGTGCCAGCAGTCCCTGGACAGGTGGACGCGAAAAACTGTTTTTT.

The chain combines TRBV7-3 with TRBJ2-2, with TRBD2 matching over 10 bases. Germline CDR1 and CDR2: SGHTA and FQGTGA. This CDR3 region has 15 residues. J gave up 7 bases and V 6 bases, and 8 bases lay outside the gene matches. The CDR3 bases are TGTGCCAGCAGTCCCAGCGGGGGGGCGGTCGGGGAGCTGTTTTTT. Translated: CASSPSGGAVGELFF.

This chain connects TRBV6-4 to TRBJ1-1; D ambiguous. CDR1 is MRHNA, CDR2 SNTAGT, per germline. The CDR3 contains 13 residues. The V end was cut by 3 bases, the J end by 5 bases, with 10 bases between. In DNA form, the CDR3 reads TGTGCCAGCAGTGAAGACATCAGAACTGAAGCTTTCTTT. Translation: CASSEDIRTEAFF.

This clone has a handful of counts. In DNA, the CDR3 is TGTGCCAGCAGTGAAAGCGGAAACTTCGGGGAGCTGTTTTTT. Protein product: CASSESGNFGELFF. The V gene is TRBV6-1, the J gene TRBJ2-2; perhaps TRBD2 as D (5 bases). Germline V gene data show CDR1 as MNHNS and CDR2 as SASEGT. V lost 2 bases and J 7 bases, leaving 11 bases between the germline ends. The CDR3 is 14 residues long.

CDR3 amino acids: CASSPGTGGNQPQHF. Here the CDR3 DNA reads TGTGCCAGCAGCCCCGGGACAGGGGGCAATCAGCCCCAGCATTTT. The chain is built from TRBV7-9 and TRBJ1-5; 10 positions match TRBD1. J was trimmed by 2 bases and V by 5 bases; bases with no gene match: 3. The CDR3 is 15 amino acids. Per the germline V gene, CDR1 is SEHNR and CDR2 is FQNEAQ (reference sequence). Together with reference TRBV7-9 and TRBJ1-5, the CDR3 gives the full variable domain: DTGVSQNPRHKITKRGQNVTFRCDPISEHNRLYWYRQTLGQGPEFLTYFQNEAQLEKSRLLSDRFSAERPKGSFSTLEIQRTEQGDSAMYLCASSPGTGGNQPQHFGDGTRLSIL.

As regards this clone: The junction departs from the called germline gene at one end, perhaps through a read error. The CDR3 DNA sequence: TGTGCCAGCAGACGAGGACAGGGGGGTTTGGTCTTC. Translation gives CASRRGQGGLVF. The genes are TRBV28 and TRBJ2-1, with 10 positions matching TRBD1. CDR3 length: 12 residues. The germline CDR1 and CDR2 sequences are MDHEN and SYDVKM.

This chain uses TRBV5-1 with TRBJ2-7; TRBD1 aligns across 8 bases. CDR1 SGHRS and CDR2 YFSETQ come from the germline V gene. The V and J ends lost 4 bases and 0 bases, in that order; junction bases with no gene match: 3. The CDR3 consists of 14 residues. In nucleotides, the CDR3 is TGCGCCAGCAGCACCGGACAGGGCTCCTACGAGCAGTACTTC. It translates to CASSTGQGSYEQYF.

V and J are TRBV6-1 and TRBJ1-1; 8 nucleotides line up with TRBD1. Trimming cost V 7 bases and J 0 bases; bases outside gene matches: 7. The CDR3 contains 15 residues. From germline, CDR1 is MNHNS and CDR2 SASEGT. CDR3 loop: CASTGQGGMNTEAFF. The DNA for the CDR3 is TGTGCCAGCACCGGACAGGGAGGTATGAACACTGAAGCTTTCTTT.

The V and J genes are TRBV27 and TRBJ2-7; TRBD2 matches 8 bases. V was pared by 2 bases and J by 7 bases, with 4 bases of the junction left unmatched. The germline CDR1 and CDR2 sequences are MNHEY and SMNVEV (reference sequence). The CDR3 contains 13 residues. CDR3 residues: CASSLGLAWEQYF. DNA for the CDR3: TGTGCCAGCAGTTTAGGACTAGCCTGGGAGCAGTACTTC.